The 13 T cell receptor beta chains below all came from one sample that was sequenced in a study of Ad26.COV2.S vaccination and SARS-CoV-2 variants. TCRdb's copy holds only in-frame clones and misses some; the assay was immunoSEQ multiplex PCR. The sample shows around 270,000 clones, around nine tenths of them seen only once. This sample's treatment: around 19 received Ad26.COV2.S at low or high dose, single or two shots; roughly five received placebo; per-sample allocation not given. Day 63 after the first injection of vaccine or placebo was the sampling time. The sample consisted of peripheral blood, taken in a trial of Ad26.COV2.S vaccine versus placebo. Receptors originate from a person between 18 and 60 years old who received the Ad26.COV2.S COVID-19 vaccine or a placebo.

The gene calls are TRBV4-1 and TRBJ2-3, with 10 nucleotides matching TRBD2. J lost 5 bases, V lost 0 bases, and 8 bases had no gene match. The CDR3 has 17 residues. Germline lookup yields CDR1 MGHRA and CDR2 YSYEKL. The CDR3: CASSQEASGRGKDTQYF. In DNA, the CDR3 is TGCGCCAGCAGCCAAGAAGCTAGCGGGAGAGGCAAAGATACGCAGTATTTT.

The J gene is TRBJ2-3, the V gene TRBV7-3; the D gene is possibly TRBD2 (5 bases). The CDR3 runs 16 residues. V was clipped by 2 bases and J by 4 bases, with 16 bases between them. Germline V gives CDR1 SGHTA, CDR2 FQGTGA. The CDR3 DNA is TGTGCCAGCAGCTTAGACCCGGCGAGGGTCCCAGATACGCAGTATTTT. Its protein product is CASSLDPARVPDTQYF.

The rearrangement joins TRBV5-1 to TRBJ1-1; D remains ambiguous. This CDR3 contains 16 residues. V was shortened by 2 bases and J by 7 bases, with 21 bases between the two germline ends. Per germline, CDR1 SGHRS and CDR2 YFSETQ. The CDR3 bases are TGCGCCAGCAGCTTTCTCCCTATTAGGAAGAGCTTTGAAGCTTTCTTT. This gives the protein CASSFLPIRKSFEAFF.

The chain is built from TRBV3-1 (or the pseudogene TRBV3-2) and TRBJ2-3; D remains ambiguous. The V gene's germline CDR1 is LGHDT and CDR2 YNNKEL (reference sequence). V lost 1 base to trimming and J lost 1 base, with 9 bases between them. This CDR3 is built from 15 residues. The DNA of the CDR3 is TGTGCCAGCAGCCAAGTGCATTCGGGCACAGATACGCAGTATTTT. It encodes CASSQVHSGTDTQYF.

The V and J genes are TRBV27 and TRBJ2-1; TRBD2 matches at 12 bases. From germline, CDR1 is MNHEY and CDR2 SMNVEV (reference sequence). The ends lost 7 bases at V and 9 bases at J; junction bases unmatched: 10. The CDR3 consists of 15 residues. The CDR3 DNA reads as TGTGCCAGCACTTCGGCTAGCGGGAGGGCTGCTGAGCAGTTCTTC. Protein product: CASTSASGRAAEQFF.

The V and J genes are TRBV7-8 and TRBJ2-5; weak D call: TRBD2 (7 bases). V lost 5 bases, J lost 5 bases, and 15 bases lay in between. The CDR3 has 14 amino acids. Germline V gives CDR1 SGHVS, CDR2 FQNEAQ. Here the CDR3 reads CASSLPGGPETQYF. The DNA of the CDR3 is TGTGCCAGCAGCCTCCCCGGGGGGCCGGAGACCCAGTACTTC.

The chain uses TRBV7-9 and TRBJ2-3; 9 bases are shared with TRBD1. The CDR3 runs 15 residues. Unmatched junction bases numbered 9, after V lost 4 bases and J lost 7 bases. In germline, CDR1 is SEHNR, CDR2 FQNEAQ (reference sequence). CDR3 coding DNA: TGTGCCAGCAGCTATCGACAGGGGACAGGGAATACGCAGTATTTT. Its protein is CASSYRQGTGNTQYF.

This clone was seen more than once but under ten times. V is TRBV10-2 and J is TRBJ1-6; D unclear. The ends were cut back, 2 bases at V and 10 bases at J, with 9 bases in the middle. Germline assignment: CDR1 WSHSY and CDR2 SAAADI. The CDR3 length is 13 residues. The CDR3 DNA sequence: TGCGCCAGCAGTGAGGCGGTGAGGTCACCCCTCCACTTT. Encoded protein: CASSEAVRSPLHF.

V and J are TRBV25-1 and TRBJ1-4; a weak D match, TRBD1 (6 bases). The germline V gene encodes CDR1 MGHDK and CDR2 SYGVNS. Trimming took off 6 bases at V and 7 bases at J, with 12 bases between the two ends. This CDR3 region has 13 residues. CDR3 DNA sequence: TGTGCCAGCAGGAAAGGGGGGGGTGAAAAACTGTTTTTT. Translating gives CASRKGGGEKLFF.

The chain recombines TRBV19 with TRBJ2-3; the match to TRBD2 covers 7 bases. The V gene's germline CDR1 is LNHDA and CDR2 SQIVND (reference sequence). The CDR3 totals 15 residues. J lost 2 bases, V lost 4 bases, and 6 bases had no gene match. In DNA form, the CDR3 reads TGTGCCAGTAGTACACTAGCGACCCACACAGATACGCAGTATTTT. Residues: CASSTLATHTDTQYF. Drawing the rest from reference TRBV19 and TRBJ2-3, the complete variable domain is DGGITQSPKYLFRKEGQNVTLSCEQNLNHDAMYWYRQDPGQGLRLIYYSQIVNDFQKGDIAEGYSVSREKKESFPLTVTSAQKNPTAFYLCASSTLATHTDTQYFGPGTRLTVL.

The chain uses TRBV19 and TRBJ2-1; 9 bases match TRBD2. The length of the CDR3 is 19 residues. With 1 base clipped from V and 2 bases from J, the junction kept 12 bases outside the gene matches. Germline loops: CDR1 LNHDA, CDR2 SQIVND (reference sequence). The CDR3: CASSIVGSGGPQTYNEQFF. CDR3 in DNA: TGTGCCAGTAGTATAGTAGGAAGCGGGGGGCCTCAAACCTACAATGAGCAGTTCTTC.

The chain recombines TRBV6-4 with TRBJ1-6; unclear D gene. Trimming pared 3 bases from V and 9 bases from J, leaving 12 bases between. Germline CDR1 reads MRHNA; CDR2 reads SNTAGT. The length of the CDR3 is 14 residues. The CDR3 loop is CASSEWGISSPLHF. The CDR3 nucleotides read TGTGCCAGCAGTGAATGGGGTATAAGTTCACCCCTCCACTTT.

This sequence joins TRBV2 and TRBJ1-6; 7 nucleotides align to TRBD1. CDR1 and CDR2 (germline): SNHLY, FYNNEI. This CDR3 is 15 amino acids long. V was pared by 5 bases and J by 6 bases, with 7 bases of the junction left unmatched. Here the CDR3 reads CASSPRQGPNSPLHF. The CDR3 DNA follows: TGTGCCAGCAGTCCGAGACAGGGCCCTAATTCACCCCTCCACTTT.